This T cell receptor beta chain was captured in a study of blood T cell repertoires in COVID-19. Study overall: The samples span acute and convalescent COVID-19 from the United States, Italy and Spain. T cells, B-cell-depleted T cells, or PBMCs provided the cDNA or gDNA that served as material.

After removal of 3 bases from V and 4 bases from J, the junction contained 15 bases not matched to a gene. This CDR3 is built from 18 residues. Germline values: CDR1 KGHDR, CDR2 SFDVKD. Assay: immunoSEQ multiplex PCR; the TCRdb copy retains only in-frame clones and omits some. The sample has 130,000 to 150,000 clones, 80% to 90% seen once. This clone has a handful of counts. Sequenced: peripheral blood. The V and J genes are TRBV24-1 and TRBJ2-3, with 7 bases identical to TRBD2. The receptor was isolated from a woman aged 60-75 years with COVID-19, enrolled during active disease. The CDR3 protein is CATSDPSGRRGGSDTQYF. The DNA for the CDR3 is TGTGCCACCAGTGATCCTAGCGGACGACGTGGGGGTTCAGATACGCAGTATTTT.